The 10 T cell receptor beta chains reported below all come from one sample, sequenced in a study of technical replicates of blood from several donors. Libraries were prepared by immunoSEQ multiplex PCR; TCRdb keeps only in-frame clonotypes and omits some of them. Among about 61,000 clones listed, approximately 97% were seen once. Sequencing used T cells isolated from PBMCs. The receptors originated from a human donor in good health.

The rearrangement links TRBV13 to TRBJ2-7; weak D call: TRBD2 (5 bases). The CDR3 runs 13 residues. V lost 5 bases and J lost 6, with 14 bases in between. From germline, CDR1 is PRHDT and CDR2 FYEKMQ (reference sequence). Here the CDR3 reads CASSPTGMGEQYF. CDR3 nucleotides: TGTGCCAGCAGCCCAACGGGGATGGGCGAGCAGTACTTC.

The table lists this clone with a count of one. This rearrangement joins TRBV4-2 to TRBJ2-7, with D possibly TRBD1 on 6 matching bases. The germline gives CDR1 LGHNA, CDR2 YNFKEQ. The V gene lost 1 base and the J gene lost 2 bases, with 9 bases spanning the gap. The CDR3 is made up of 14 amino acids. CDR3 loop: CASSQGDTTYEQYF. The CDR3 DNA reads TGTGCCAGCAGCCAAGGGGACACCACCTACGAGCAGTACTTC.

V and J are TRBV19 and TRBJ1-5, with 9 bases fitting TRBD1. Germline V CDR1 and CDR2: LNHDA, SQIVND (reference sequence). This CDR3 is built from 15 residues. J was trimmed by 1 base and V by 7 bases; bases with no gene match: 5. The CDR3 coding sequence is TGTGCCAGTATCCCGGGACAGGGAAGCAATCAGCCCCAGCATTTT. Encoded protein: CASIPGQGSNQPQHF.

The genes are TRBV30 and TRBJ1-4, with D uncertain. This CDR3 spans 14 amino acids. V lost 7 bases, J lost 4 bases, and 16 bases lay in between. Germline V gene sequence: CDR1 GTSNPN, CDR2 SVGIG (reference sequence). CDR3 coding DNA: TGTGCCTCTTCCACTGACAATAGTAATGAAAAACTGTTTTTT. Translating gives CASSTDNSNEKLFF.

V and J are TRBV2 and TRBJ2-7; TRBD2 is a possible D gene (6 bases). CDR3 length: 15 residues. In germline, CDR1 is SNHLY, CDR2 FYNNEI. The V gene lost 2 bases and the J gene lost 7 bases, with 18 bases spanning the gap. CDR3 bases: TGTGCCAGCAGTGAATGGTCAGGCGGTGGGGGGGAGCAGTACTTC. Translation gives CASSEWSGGGGEQYF.

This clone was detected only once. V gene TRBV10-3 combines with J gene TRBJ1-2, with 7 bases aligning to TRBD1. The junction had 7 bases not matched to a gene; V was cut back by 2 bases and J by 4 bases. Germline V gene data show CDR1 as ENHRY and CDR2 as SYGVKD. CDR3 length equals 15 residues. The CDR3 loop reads CAISEDRDLLYGYTF. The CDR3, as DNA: TGTGCCATCAGTGAGGACAGGGACCTCCTCTATGGCTACACCTTC.

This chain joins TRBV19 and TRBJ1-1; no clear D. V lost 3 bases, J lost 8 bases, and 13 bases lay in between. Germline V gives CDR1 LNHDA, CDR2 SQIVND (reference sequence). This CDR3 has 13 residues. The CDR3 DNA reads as TGTGCCAGTAGTATGGGTTTGGGAGGCGAAGCTTTCTTT. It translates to CASSMGLGGEAFF.

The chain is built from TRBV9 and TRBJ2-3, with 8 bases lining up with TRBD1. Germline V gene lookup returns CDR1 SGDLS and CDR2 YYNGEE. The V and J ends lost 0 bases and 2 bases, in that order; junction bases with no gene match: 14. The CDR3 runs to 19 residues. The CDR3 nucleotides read TGTGCCAGCAGCGTAGCTACGTATAGCAGGACAGGGCTCACAGATACGCAGTATTTT. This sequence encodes CASSVATYSRTGLTDTQYF.

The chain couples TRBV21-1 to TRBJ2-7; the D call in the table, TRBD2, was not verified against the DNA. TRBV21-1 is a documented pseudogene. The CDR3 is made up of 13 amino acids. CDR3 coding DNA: TGTGCCAGCACCCCGGGGGTTAAGGCCGAGCAGTACTTC. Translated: CASTPGVKAEQYF.

CDR3 sequence: CASSPDNYEQYF. CDR3 DNA: TGTGCCAGCAGCCCCGACAATTACGAGCAGTACTTC. V usage is TRBV7-9 and J usage is TRBJ2-7, with D unresolved. The germline V gene has CDR1 SEHNR and CDR2 FQNEAQ (reference sequence). The CDR3 loop spans 12 amino acids. Trimming took 5 bases from V and 4 from J, leaving 9 bases between them.